The 14 T cell receptor beta chains reported below all come from one sample, sequenced in a study of post-analysis software for immune sequencing data. Study-wide findings and caveats: Elevated frequency relative to controls characterized several TRBV segments in patients, TRBV5-6, TRBV5-1 and TRBV20-1 among them.

These receptors lack a known antigen. Unique molecular identifiers featured in each of the TCR beta cDNA libraries. A single record per CDR3 protein comes from TCRdb applying MiXCR to the PCR reads. Among roughly 650,000 distinct CDR3 sequences listed, approximately 59% were seen once. The sequenced material came from blood. The receptors were sampled from a girl aged 2-9 years with multiple sclerosis.

Only a few counts were recorded for this clonotype. The chain couples TRBV7-2 to TRBJ2-7, with 12 nucleotides matching TRBD1. J gave up 0 bases and V 5 bases, and 5 bases lay outside the gene matches. This CDR3 region has 16 residues. Germline values: CDR1 SGHTA, CDR2 FQGNSA. The CDR3 nucleotides read TGTGCCAGCAGCCTACCGGGACAGGGGGCCTCCTACGAGCAGTACTTC. Translation: CASSLPGQGASYEQYF.

The CDR3 coding sequence is TGCAGTGCTTTTAGACAGGGAGGCACTGAAGCTTTCTTT. Its translation is CSAFRQGGTEAFF. This chain joins TRBV20-1 and TRBJ1-1, with 7 bases fitting TRBD1. From germline, CDR1 is DFQATT and CDR2 SNEGSKA (reference sequence). CDR3 length equals 13 residues. After removal of 5 bases from V and 4 bases from J, the junction contained 7 bases not matched to a gene.

The rearrangement uses TRBV25-1 and TRBJ1-1, with D perhaps TRBD1 (5 bases). V lost 11 bases and J 3 bases, leaving 16 bases between the germline ends. Germline CDR1 is MGHDK and CDR2 is SYGVNS. The CDR3 sequence is 13 residues long. In DNA, the CDR3 is TGTGCCGTCGCGGGGGAAGGGGACACTGAAGCTTTCTTT. Its translation: CAVAGEGDTEAFF.

The chain couples TRBV4-1 to TRBJ2-7; D is perhaps TRBD1 or TRBD2 (5 bases each). The V gene's germline CDR1 is MGHRA and CDR2 YSYEKL. The ends were cut back, 1 base at V and 2 bases at J, with 9 bases in the middle. CDR3 length: 14 residues. DNA for the CDR3: TGCGCCAGCAGCCAAGGAGGGGTCCCCTACGAGCAGTACTTC. Translation: CASSQGGVPYEQYF.

The rearrangement uses TRBV12-3 or TRBV12-4 and TRBJ2-5, with D perhaps matching TRBD1 (6 bases). The CDR3 has 15 residues. The V gene lost 3 bases and the J gene lost 5 bases, with 16 bases spanning the gap. This CDR3 reads CASSFDQGSYETQYF. CDR3 nucleotides: TGTGCCAGCAGTTTTGATCAGGGGAGTTATGAGACCCAGTACTTC.

CDR3: CSARDIGGAHTDTQYF. CDR3 in DNA: TGCAGTGCTAGAGATATTGGGGGGGCGCACACAGATACGCAGTATTTT. V and J are TRBV20-1 and TRBJ2-3; D is possibly TRBD2 (7 bases). V lost 0 bases and J 2 bases, leaving 15 bases between the germline ends. This CDR3 is 16 amino acids long. Germline assignment: CDR1 DFQATT and CDR2 SNEGSKA (reference sequence).

This clonotype came up a few times. This chain joins TRBV20-1 and TRBJ2-1; 9 nucleotides agree with TRBD2. V trimming: 4 bases; J trimming: 6 bases; junction bases outside the gene matches: 16. CDR3 size: 17 residues. Germline CDR1 is DFQATT and CDR2 is SNEGSKA (reference sequence). As DNA, the CDR3 is TGCAGTGCTATTGGGCTAGCGGGAATCGGTAGGGTCAATGAGCAGTTCTTC. Translating gives CSAIGLAGIGRVNEQFF.

J is TRBJ2-3 and V is TRBV29-1; D ambiguous. The CDR3 has 13 residues. Germline V gene data show CDR1 as SQVTM and CDR2 as ANQGSEA. V was trimmed by 4 bases and J by 7 bases, leaving 15 bases between them. For the CDR3, the DNA is TGCAGCGTTGCAGTTAGTGGAACAAATACGCAGTATTTT. Protein sequence: CSVAVSGTNTQYF.

This sequence joins TRBV5-6 and TRBJ1-1, with a tentative D call TRBD1 (6 bases). The germline V gene encodes CDR1 SGHDT and CDR2 YYEEEE. This CDR3 has 15 amino acids. Deletions cut 4 bases from V and 4 bases from J, with 17 bases between. The CDR3 protein is CASSPWGGPGTEAFF. The CDR3 nucleotides read TGTGCCAGCAGCCCCTGGGGGGGGCCGGGCACTGAAGCTTTCTTT.

This rearrangement joins TRBV7-2 to TRBJ1-2; 9 bases line up with TRBD1. V shed 5 bases, J shed 8 bases, and the junction held 6 bases outside the gene matches. The CDR3 is made up of 13 amino acids. CDR1 and CDR2 (germline): SGHTA, FQGNSA. The CDR3 loop is CASSRGQGQGYTF. The CDR3 bases are TGTGCCAGCAGCAGGGGACAGGGTCAAGGCTACACCTTC.

The J gene is TRBJ2-7, the V gene TRBV29-1; the D gene is possibly TRBD2 (7 bases). CDR1 and CDR2 (germline): SQVTM, ANQGSEA. Trimming removed 1 base at V and 3 bases at J, with 28 bases between. CDR3 size: 19 residues. The CDR3 nucleotides are TGCAGCGTTGAAGCTCTGAGAGGGGGGGGCGGGACATCGCGCTACGAGCAGTACTTC. Protein product: CSVEALRGGGGTSRYEQYF.

The chain combines TRBV20-1 with TRBJ2-4, with a weak D call TRBD1 (5 bases). The V end was cut by 0 bases, the J end by 0 bases, with 12 bases between. Germline loops: CDR1 DFQATT, CDR2 SNEGSKA (reference sequence). CDR3 length: 16 amino acids. The CDR3 spells CSARDGASPAKNIQYF. DNA for the CDR3: TGCAGTGCTAGAGATGGGGCATCCCCAGCCAAAAACATTCAGTACTTC.

The gene calls are TRBV7-2 and TRBJ1-6; D gene unclear. Germline-derived CDR1 and CDR2 are SGHTA and FQGNSA. This CDR3 has 14 residues. With 5 bases removed from V and 7 bases from J, the gap between germline ends came to 12 bases. The CDR3 bases are TGTGCCAGCAGCGCGAATCCGGGGAATTCACCCCTCCACTTT. Its translation is CASSANPGNSPLHF.

The V gene is TRBV5-1, the J gene TRBJ1-1; a possible D gene is TRBD1 (6 bases). V dropped 4 bases and J dropped 2 bases, with 24 bases sitting between them. Looked up from germline, CDR1 is SGHRS and CDR2 is YFSETQ. The CDR3 has 18 amino acids. CDR3 nucleotide sequence: TGCGCCAGCAGCCCGTCATGGGGGGGGCCCTCGATAAACACTGAAGCTTTCTTT. It codes for CASSPSWGGPSINTEAFF.